These 21 T cell receptor beta chains originate from one sample sequenced in a study of technical replicates of blood from a handful of donors. TCRdb's table, derived via immunoSEQ multiplex PCR, lists solely in-frame clones and lacks some. The sample carries approximately 79,000 clones, 75% to 95% recorded once. Sequencing input: T cells isolated from PBMCs. The receptor set was obtained from a human donor in good health.

The V gene is TRBV2, the J gene TRBJ2-7, with 11 bases aligning to TRBD2. Trimming cost V 11 bases and J 3 bases; bases outside gene matches: 0. The germline CDR1 and CDR2 sequences are SNHLY and FYNNEI. The CDR3 sequence is 11 residues long. CDR3 nucleotide sequence: TGTGCCGGGACTAGCGGCTACGAGCAGTACTTC. This encodes CAGTSGYEQYF.

The V gene is TRBV21-1, the J gene TRBJ2-7; the tabulated D call, TRBD2, remains unverified against the DNA. TRBV21-1 is assigned pseudogene status. This CDR3 has 17 amino acids. This CDR3 is CASSVQPPRVHSYEQYF. The CDR3 coding sequence is TGTGCCAGCAGCGTACAACCTCCCCGGGTCCATTCCTACGAGCAGTACTTC.

The V and J genes are TRBV5-1 and TRBJ2-5; 7 bases agree with TRBD2. V was clipped by 2 bases and J by 2 bases; unmatched bases: 3. The germline gives CDR1 SGHRS, CDR2 YFSETQ. CDR3 length equals 14 residues. CDR3 region: CASSFGTTQETQYF. CDR3 sequence (DNA): TGCGCCAGCAGCTTCGGGACTACACAAGAGACCCAGTACTTC.

This sequence joins TRBV5-1 and TRBJ1-2; no clear D. Germline CDR1 reads SGHRS; CDR2 reads YFSETQ. V shed 7 bases and J shed 8 bases, with 21 bases lying between them. There are 14 residues in the CDR3. Here the CDR3 DNA reads TGCGCCAGCGGCCCAATAACGGGGTCAGTCGGCTACACCTTC. This gives the protein CASGPITGSVGYTF.

The CDR3 reads CASSGRGSEAFF. CDR3 nucleotides: TGTGCCAGCAGTGGAAGGGGTTCCGAAGCTTTCTTT. This chain links TRBV6-1 with TRBJ1-1; perhaps TRBD1 as D (5 bases). The V and J ends lost 4 bases and 8 bases respectively, with 11 bases between them. This CDR3 has 12 residues. Germline lookup yields CDR1 MNHNS and CDR2 SASEGT.

The CDR3 spells CAWWTGADYGYTF. The CDR3, as DNA: TGTGCCTGGTGGACAGGGGCGGACTATGGCTACACCTTC. The rearrangement joins TRBV30 to TRBJ1-2; 9 bases fit TRBD1. Trimming cost V 5 bases and J 3 bases; bases outside gene matches: 4. CDR1 GTSNPN and CDR2 SVGIG come from the germline V gene (reference sequence). This CDR3 comprises 13 residues.

CDR3 protein: CASYNTGTGDYQETQYF. The CDR3 bases are TGTGCCAGCTATAATACCGGGACAGGGGACTACCAAGAGACCCAGTACTTC. The genes are TRBV28 and TRBJ2-5; 10 nucleotides agree with TRBD1. This CDR3 comprises 17 residues. The junction had 12 bases not matched to a gene; V was cut back by 8 bases and J by 0 bases. Germline V gives CDR1 MDHEN, CDR2 SYDVKM.

The CDR3 region is CASSPGTQTFLATNEKLFF. CDR3 in DNA: TGTGCCAGCTCACCCGGGACACAAACCTTCCTTGCAACTAATGAAAAACTGTTTTTT. This rearrangement joins TRBV18 to TRBJ1-4, with D possibly being TRBD1 (6 bases). V lost 3 bases and J 0 bases, leaving 20 bases between the germline ends. Germline V gene data show CDR1 as KGHSH and CDR2 as LQKENI. The CDR3 is 19 residues long.

The chain links TRBV10-3 to TRBJ2-7; 9 bases match TRBD2. Germline V gene lookup returns CDR1 ENHRY and CDR2 SYGVKD. The CDR3 is 15 residues long. The V gene end was trimmed by 0 bases and the J gene end by 3 bases; junction bases not matched to a gene: 3. CDR3 sequence (DNA): TGTGCCATCAGTGAGTCTATTAGCGGGAGCTACGAGCAGTACTTC. Translation gives CAISESISGSYEQYF.

The CDR3 DNA reads as TGTGCCACCAGCAGAGATGTCAGGGGGACTGAAGCTTTCTTT. Its protein product is CATSRDVRGTEAFF. The V call is TRBV15, the J call TRBJ1-1; 7 bases align to TRBD1. Germline CDR1 and CDR2: LNHNV and YYDKDF (reference sequence). Unmatched junction bases numbered 3, after V lost 0 bases and J lost 5 bases. The CDR3 runs to 14 residues.

The J gene is TRBJ1-1, the V gene TRBV27; no clear D gene. Between the trimmed V and J ends, which lost 2 bases and 2 bases, there was a span of 6 bases. The CDR3 covers 13 residues. Germline loops: CDR1 MNHEY, CDR2 SMNVEV (reference sequence). CDR3 bases: TGTGCCAGCAGTTTAATAGCTAACACTGAAGCTTTCTTT. Its protein is CASSLIANTEAFF.

The sample holds a few counts of this clone. DNA of the CDR3: TGTGCCAGCAGCGTAGCTGCTGGAGCGGATACCTACGAGCAGTACTTC. Its translation is CASSVAAGADTYEQYF. The rearrangement links TRBV9 to TRBJ2-7; TRBD2 might be the D (5 bases). Trimming left V 0 bases short and J 2 bases short, with 15 bases between. The CDR3 is 16 amino acids. Germline CDR1 and CDR2: SGDLS and YYNGEE. The whole variable domain, remainder taken from reference TRBV9 and TRBJ2-7, is DSGVTQTPKHLITATGQRVTLRCSPRSGDLSVYWYQQSLDQGLQFLIQYYNGEERAKGNILERFSAQQFPDLHSELNLSSLELGDSALYFCASSVAAGADTYEQYFGPGTRLTVT.

This clone was detected only once. The chain links TRBV7-2 to TRBJ2-7; TRBD2 matches 7 bases. The CDR3 spans 15 residues. Per the germline V gene, CDR1 is SGHTA and CDR2 is FQGNSA. The trim removed 1 base at V and 4 bases at J, leaving 7 bases unmatched. The CDR3 DNA is TGTGCCAGCAGCTTAGGAGGTCTAGCGGAATACGAGCAGTACTTC. Its protein product is CASSLGGLAEYEQYF.

The V and J genes are TRBV30 and TRBJ1-4; no reliable D call. The CDR3 totals 15 residues. CDR1 is GTSNPN and CDR2 is SVGIG in the germline V gene (reference sequence). The V and J ends lost 1 base and 8 bases respectively, with 17 bases between them. CDR3 sequence reads: CAWSGGFGLTEKLFF. The CDR3 DNA sequence: TGTGCCTGGAGTGGTGGGTTTGGACTGACAGAAAAACTGTTTTTT.

V is TRBV5-4 and J is TRBJ2-1, with D perhaps matching TRBD2 (5 bases). Trimming removed 4 bases at V and 6 bases at J, with 11 bases between. The CDR3 covers 13 residues. CDR1 and CDR2 (germline): SGHNT, YYREEE (reference sequence). CDR3 nucleotides: TGTGCCAGCAGCATCGGACTGAGCAATGAGCAGTTCTTC. It codes for CASSIGLSNEQFF.

The chain joins TRBV19 to TRBJ1-2, with D maybe TRBD1 (6 bases). V shed 6 bases and J shed 6 bases, with 17 bases lying between them. The germline CDR1 and CDR2 sequences are LNHDA and SQIVND (reference sequence). The CDR3 has 14 amino acids. The CDR3 here is CASRNGGGANGYTF. The CDR3 DNA is TGTGCCAGTAGAAATGGGGGGGGCGCAAATGGCTACACCTTC.

J is TRBJ1-2 and V is TRBV7-9; D is ambiguous. The CDR3 spans 15 residues. Germline CDR1 SEHNR, CDR2 FQNEAQ (reference sequence). The germline V and J ends were trimmed by 1 base and 6 bases, with 15 bases remaining between them. The CDR3 DNA sequence: TGTGCCAGCAGCTTAGATGAAGGTTGGCTAGATGGCTACACCTTC. This sequence encodes CASSLDEGWLDGYTF.

V gene TRBV6-1 combines with J gene TRBJ1-4; D possibly corresponds to TRBD1 (6 bases). The CDR3 has 15 residues. Germline CDR1 is MNHNS and CDR2 is SASEGT. Trimming removed 5 bases from V and 4 bases from J, with 14 bases in between. CDR3 nucleotides: TGTGCCAGCAGTCAGACGGGACATAGTAATGAAAAACTGTTTTTT. Its translation: CASSQTGHSNEKLFF.

The chain is built from TRBV19 and TRBJ2-7, with TRBD1 as a possible D gene (6 bases). Germline CDR1 and CDR2: LNHDA and SQIVND (reference sequence). Trimming stripped 5 bases from V and 1 base from J, with 9 bases between. The CDR3 covers 13 residues. As DNA, the CDR3 is TGTGCCAGTAGTTGGCAGGGGTCCTACGAGCAGTACTTC. This sequence encodes CASSWQGSYEQYF.

The chain carries TRBV12-5 and TRBJ1-1; no reliable D call. Trimming cost V 1 base and J 6 bases, with 6 bases left between them. Germline V gene data show CDR1 as LGHNT and CDR2 as FRNRAP. The CDR3 consists of 12 residues. CDR3 residues: CASGLARAEAFF. CDR3 DNA: TGTGCTAGTGGTTTGGCGAGAGCTGAAGCTTTCTTT.

The chain couples TRBV25-1 to TRBJ2-1, with 10 bases identical to TRBD2. In germline, CDR1 is MGHDK, CDR2 SYGVNS. The CDR3 consists of 17 residues. Losses at the gene ends were 4 bases for V and 0 bases for J; bases not matched to a gene: 6. DNA of the CDR3: TGTGCCAGCAGTGGACAGACTAGCGGGCGCTCCTACAATGAGCAGTTCTTC. This translates into CASSGQTSGRSYNEQFF.